This T cell receptor (beta chain) was recorded in a study of blood T cell repertoires in COVID-19. Clones were read by immunoSEQ multiplex PCR, and TCRdb kept only the in-frame ones, dropping some. Of 90,000 to 150,000 clones in the sample, 70% to 80% were seen once. Germline CDR1 reads SEHNR; CDR2 reads FQNEAQ (reference sequence). With V trimmed by 6 bases and J by 6 bases, 5 bases remained unmatched. The CDR3 is 13 amino acids. This TCR derives from a human donor in a cohort sampled during active COVID-19. The chain couples TRBV7-9 to TRBJ1-1; 9 nucleotides match TRBD1. The sample comprised peripheral blood. The CDR3 DNA reads as TGTGCCAGCAGTCCTACAGGGGGCTCTGAAGCTTTCTTT. Translating gives CASSPTGGSEAFF.